The sequence of this TCR beta chain was determined in a study of blood T cell repertoires in COVID-19. Study details: T cells, B-cell-depleted T cells, or PBMCs provided the cDNA or gDNA that served as material.

The repertoire was sequenced with immunoSEQ multiplex PCR; TCRdb's copy has only in-frame clones and lacks some. The data show about 280,000 clones, 70% to 90% seen once. The V gene's germline CDR1 is LGHNA and CDR2 YSLEER. The CDR3 sequence is 14 residues long. V was clipped by 1 base and J by 4 bases, with 9 bases between them. Sequencing was performed on peripheral blood. This sequence joins TRBV4-3 and TRBJ2-3, with D maybe TRBD2 (6 bases). The TCR sequence derives from a man aged 18 to 29 with active or convalescent COVID-19. The CDR3 DNA sequence: TGCGCCAGCAGCCAAGGGCGGGGCCCAGATACGCAGTATTTT. Encoded protein: CASSQGRGPDTQYF.